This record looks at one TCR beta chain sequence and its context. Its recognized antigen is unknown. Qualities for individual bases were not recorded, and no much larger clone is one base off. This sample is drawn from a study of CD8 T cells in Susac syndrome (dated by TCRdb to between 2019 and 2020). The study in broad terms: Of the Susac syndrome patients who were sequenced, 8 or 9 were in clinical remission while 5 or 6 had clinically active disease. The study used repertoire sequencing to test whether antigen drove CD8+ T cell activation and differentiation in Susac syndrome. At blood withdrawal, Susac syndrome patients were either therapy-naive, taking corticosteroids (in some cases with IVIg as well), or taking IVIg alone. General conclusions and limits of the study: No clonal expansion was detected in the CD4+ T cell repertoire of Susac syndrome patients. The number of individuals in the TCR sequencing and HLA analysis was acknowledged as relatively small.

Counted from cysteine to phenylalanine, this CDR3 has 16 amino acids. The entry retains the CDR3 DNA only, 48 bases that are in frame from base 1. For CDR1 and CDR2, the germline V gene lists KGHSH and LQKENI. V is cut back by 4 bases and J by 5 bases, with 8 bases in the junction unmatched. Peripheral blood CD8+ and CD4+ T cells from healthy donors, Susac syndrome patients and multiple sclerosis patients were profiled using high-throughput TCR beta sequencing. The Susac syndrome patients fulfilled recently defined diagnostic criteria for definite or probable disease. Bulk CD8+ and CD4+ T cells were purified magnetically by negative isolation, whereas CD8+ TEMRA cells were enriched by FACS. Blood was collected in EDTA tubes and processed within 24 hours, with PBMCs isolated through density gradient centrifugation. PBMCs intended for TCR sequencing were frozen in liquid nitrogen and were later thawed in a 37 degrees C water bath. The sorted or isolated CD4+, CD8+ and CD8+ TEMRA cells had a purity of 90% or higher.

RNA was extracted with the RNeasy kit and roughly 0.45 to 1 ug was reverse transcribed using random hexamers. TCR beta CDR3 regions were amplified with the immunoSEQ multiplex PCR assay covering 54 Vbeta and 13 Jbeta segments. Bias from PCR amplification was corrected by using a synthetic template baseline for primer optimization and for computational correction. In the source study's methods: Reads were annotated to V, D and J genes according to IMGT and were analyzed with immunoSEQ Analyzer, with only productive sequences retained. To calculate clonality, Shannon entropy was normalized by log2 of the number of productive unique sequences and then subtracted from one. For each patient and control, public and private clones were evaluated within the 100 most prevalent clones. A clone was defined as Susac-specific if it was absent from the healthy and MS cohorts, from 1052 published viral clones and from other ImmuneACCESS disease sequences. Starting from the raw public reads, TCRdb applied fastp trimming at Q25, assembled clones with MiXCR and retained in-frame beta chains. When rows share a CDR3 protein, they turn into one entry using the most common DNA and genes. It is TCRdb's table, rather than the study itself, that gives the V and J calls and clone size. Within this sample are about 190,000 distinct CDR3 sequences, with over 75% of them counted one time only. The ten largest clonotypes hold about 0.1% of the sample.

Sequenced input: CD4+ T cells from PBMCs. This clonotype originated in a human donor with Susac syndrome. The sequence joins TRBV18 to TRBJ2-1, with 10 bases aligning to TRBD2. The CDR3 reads CASSLLAGGINNEQFF. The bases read TGTGCCAGCTCACTTTTAGCGGGGGGAATCAACAATGAGCAGTTCTTC. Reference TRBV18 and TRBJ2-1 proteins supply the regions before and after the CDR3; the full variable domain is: NAGVMQNPRHLVRRRGQEARLRCSPMKGHSHVYWYRQLPEEGLKFMVYLQKENIIDESGMPKERFSAEFPKEGPSILRIQQVVRGDSAAYFCASSLLAGGINNEQFFGPGTRLTVL.